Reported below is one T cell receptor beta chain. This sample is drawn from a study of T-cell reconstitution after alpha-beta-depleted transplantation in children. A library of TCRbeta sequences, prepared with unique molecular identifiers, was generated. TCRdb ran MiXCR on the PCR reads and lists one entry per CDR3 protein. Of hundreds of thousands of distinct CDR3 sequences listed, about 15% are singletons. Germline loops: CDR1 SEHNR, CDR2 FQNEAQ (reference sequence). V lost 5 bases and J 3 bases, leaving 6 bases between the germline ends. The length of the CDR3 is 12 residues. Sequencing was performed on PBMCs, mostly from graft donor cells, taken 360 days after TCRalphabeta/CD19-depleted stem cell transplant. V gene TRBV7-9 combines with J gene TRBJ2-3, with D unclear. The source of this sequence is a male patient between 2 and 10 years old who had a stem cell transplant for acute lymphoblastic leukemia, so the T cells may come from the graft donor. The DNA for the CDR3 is TGTGCCAGCAGCACAGCAACAGATACGCAGTATTTT. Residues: CASSTATDTQYF. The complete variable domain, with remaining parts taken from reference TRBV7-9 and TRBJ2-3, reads DTGVSQNPRHKITKRGQNVTFRCDPISEHNRLYWYRQTLGQGPEFLTYFQNEAQLEKSRLLSDRFSAERPKGSFSTLEIQRTEQGDSAMYLCASSTATDTQYFGPGTRLTVL.